What follows is one T cell receptor beta chain and its context. Antigen specificity is unknown. The data originate from a study of shared clonotypes between healthy human individuals. Findings of the study overall: Generally, naive subsets (rather than memory subsets) showed larger estimated richness. Some naive CD4 clonotypes, around 5%, turned up in common across a handful of donors. How much donors shared clonotypes was expected to be affected by sequencing depth.

TCRdb's table, derived via immunoSEQ multiplex PCR, lists solely in-frame clones and lacks some. Seen here are about 2 million clones, roughly 94% observed once, and the top ten hold 0.9% to 1.3%. The ends were cut back, 0 bases at V and 0 bases at J, with 9 bases in the middle. The CDR3 length is 15 residues. The germline V gene has CDR1 SGDLS and CDR2 YYNGEE. Naive CD8 cells lacked CD45RO and underwent positive selection for CCR7, leaving out terminally differentiated effector memory CD45RA+ cells. The donor population consisted of healthy HIV-negative adults with no recent acute infections or vaccinations.

The sequencing input was naive CD8+ T cells sorted from blood. This chain links TRBV9 with TRBJ1-1; unclear D gene. The clonotype was recovered from a man younger than 35 in good health. CDR3 nucleotides: TGTGCCAGCAGCGTAGATGGAGAACTGAACACTGAAGCTTTCTTT. Protein: CASSVDGELNTEAFF.